This entry lists 3 T cell receptor beta chains sequenced from one sample in a study of cytomegalovirus exposure and HLA in healthy donors. Primers for the PCR totalled 60 Vbeta and 13 Jbeta. Measured with immunoSEQ multiplex PCR; TCRdb has only the in-frame clones, and not every one. The sample comprises under 250,000 clones, around 76% of which are singletons, and roughly 6% rests with the top ten. The source material was PBMCs. These receptors were collected from a man between 35 and 55 years old in good health and CMV-seropositive.

The rearrangement joins TRBV2 to TRBJ2-1, with a possible D match to TRBD2 (5 bases). V was shortened by 4 bases and J by 4 bases, with 14 bases between the two germline ends. CDR1 is SNHLY, CDR2 FYNNEI, per germline. The CDR3 extends over 15 amino acids. The CDR3 DNA follows: TGTGCCAGCAGTGGCGCCAGCGGAGCGTACAATGAGCAGTTCTTC. This translates into CASSGASGAYNEQFF.

The V call is TRBV6-1, the J call TRBJ2-5; 11 bases fit TRBD1. Germline V lookup: CDR1 MNHNS, CDR2 SASEGT. This CDR3 has 15 amino acids. J gave up 4 bases and V 7 bases, and 8 bases lay outside the gene matches. In DNA, the CDR3 is TGTGCCAGCACTCCGGACAGGGGGCTCCGAGAGACCCAGTACTTC. Its translation is CASTPDRGLRETQYF.

The V call is TRBV7-9, the J call TRBJ2-1; the match to TRBD2 covers 10 bases. The CDR3 runs 16 residues. Per the germline V gene, CDR1 is SEHNR and CDR2 is FQNEAQ (reference sequence). With 5 bases clipped from V and 4 bases from J, the junction kept 8 bases outside the gene matches. The CDR3 DNA reads TGTGCCAGCAGCCACCGGACTAGCGGTTTGTACAATGAGCAGTTCTTC. It encodes CASSHRTSGLYNEQFF.